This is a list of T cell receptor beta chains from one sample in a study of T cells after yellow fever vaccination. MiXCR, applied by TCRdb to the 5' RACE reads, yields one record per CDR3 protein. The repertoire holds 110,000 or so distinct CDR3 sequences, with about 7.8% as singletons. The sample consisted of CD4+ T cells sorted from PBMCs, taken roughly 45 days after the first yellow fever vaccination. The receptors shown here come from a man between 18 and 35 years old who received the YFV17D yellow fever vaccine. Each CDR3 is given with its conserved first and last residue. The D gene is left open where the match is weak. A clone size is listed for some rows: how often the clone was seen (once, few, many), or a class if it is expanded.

CASGYRQNYGYTF,TGTGCCAGCGGATACAGACAGAACTATGGCTACACCTTC,many,-,TRBJ1-2,TRBV2
CASSLDINQPQHF,TGTGCCAGCAGTTTAGACATCAATCAGCCCCAGCATTTT,many,-,TRBJ1-5,TRBV12-3/TRBV12-4
CASSYREVGQPQHF,TGTGCCAGCAGTTACAGGGAGGTCGGTCAGCCCCAGCATTTT,-,-,TRBJ1-5,TRBV6-5
CASSVARGETQYF,TGTGCCAGCAGCGTAGCTAGGGGAGAGACCCAGTACTTC,many,-,TRBJ2-5,TRBV9
CASSQAPQTGSQQYF,TGCGCCAGCAGCCAAGCTCCGCAAACAGGGTCCCAGCAGTACTTC,many,-,TRBJ2-7,TRBV4-3
CASSIPSGGDEQFF,TGTGCCAGCAGCATCCCTAGCGGGGGGGATGAGCAGTTCTTC,many,TRBD2,TRBJ2-1,TRBV7-9
CASSARGREDYGYTF,TGTGCCAGCAGCGCTCGGGGGAGAGAGGACTATGGCTACACCTTC,many,-,TRBJ1-2,TRBV9
CSVDLAAGDEKLFF,TGCAGCGTTGATTTGGCAGCGGGGGATGAAAAACTGTTTTTT,many,-,TRBJ1-4,TRBV29-1
CASRDYGYTF,TGTGCCAGCAGGGATTATGGCTACACCTTC,many,-,TRBJ1-2,TRBV6-1
CASSLDSGPHETQYF,TGCGCCAGCAGCTTGGATTCGGGCCCCCACGAGACCCAGTACTTC,many,-,TRBJ2-5,TRBV5-1
CASSLSQSSNTEAFF,TGTGCCAGCAGCTTATCGCAGAGTTCGAACACTGAAGCTTTCTTT,many,-,TRBJ1-1,TRBV7-9
CASCFQAPSYLISYNEQFF,TGTGCCAGCTGTTTCCAAGCGCCTTCCTATCTAATCTCCTACAATGAGCAGTTCTTC,few,-,TRBJ2-1,TRBV12-3/TRBV12-4
CASTPGTRNTGELFF,TGTGCCAGCACTCCCGGGACTAGGAACACCGGGGAGCTGTTTTTT,many,TRBD2,TRBJ2-2,TRBV12-3/TRBV12-4
CSAGEVSTDTQYF,TGCAGTGCTGGGGAGGTTAGCACAGATACGCAGTATTTT,many,-,TRBJ2-3,TRBV20-1
CSARYVGRGQFF,TGCAGTGCTAGATACGTCGGACGGGGTCAGTTCTTC,many,-,TRBJ2-1,TRBV20-1
CASRQGEDQPQHF,TGTGCCAGTCGACAGGGGGAGGATCAGCCCCAGCATTTT,many,TRBD1,TRBJ1-5,TRBV19
CSARLAGRSNQPQHF,TGCAGTGCTAGACTGGCAGGGCGATCCAATCAGCCCCAGCATTTT,-,-,TRBJ1-5,TRBV20-1
CASLSYSGGYYNEQFF,TGTGCCAGCCTATCGTATAGCGGGGGATACTACAATGAGCAGTTCTTC,few,TRBD2,TRBJ2-1,TRBV12-3/TRBV12-4
CASSVASWRYNEQFF,TGTGCCAGCAGCGTAGCTTCGTGGAGGTACAATGAGCAGTTCTTC,few,-,TRBJ2-1,TRBV9
CASIGASGANVLTF,TGTGCCAGCATCGGGGCCTCTGGGGCCAACGTCCTGACTTTC,many,-,TRBJ2-6,TRBV5-6
CASSQVTGSDTEAFF,TGTGCCAGCAGCCAGGTGACAGGGTCGGACACTGAAGCTTTCTTT,-,TRBD1,TRBJ1-1,TRBV5-5
CASNSGADEKLFF,TGTGCCAGCAACTCAGGGGCCGATGAAAAACTGTTTTTT,few,-,TRBJ1-4,TRBV2
CASRPQQGDEQYF,TGTGCCAGCAGACCGCAACAGGGGGACGAGCAGTACTTC,many,TRBD1,TRBJ2-7,TRBV2
CASSVTGLRSYEQFF,TGCGCCAGCAGCGTCACGGGACTCCGGAGCTATGAGCAGTTCTTC,-,-,TRBJ2-1,TRBV5-1
CASSLGQTRDTQYF,TGCGCCAGCAGCTTGGGGCAGACCAGAGATACGCAGTATTTT,many,-,TRBJ2-3,TRBV5-1
CASSVEGTALGETQYF,TGTGCCAGCAGCGTAGAGGGGACGGCCCTCGGGGAGACCCAGTACTTC,many,-,TRBJ2-5,TRBV9
CASSQAQWYQPQHF,TGCGCCAGCAGTCAAGCGCAGTGGTATCAGCCCCAGCATTTT,few,-,TRBJ1-5,TRBV23-1
CASSLEAGVYEQYF,TGCGCCAGCAGCTTGGAGGCAGGGGTCTACGAGCAGTACTTC,many,-,TRBJ2-7,TRBV5-1